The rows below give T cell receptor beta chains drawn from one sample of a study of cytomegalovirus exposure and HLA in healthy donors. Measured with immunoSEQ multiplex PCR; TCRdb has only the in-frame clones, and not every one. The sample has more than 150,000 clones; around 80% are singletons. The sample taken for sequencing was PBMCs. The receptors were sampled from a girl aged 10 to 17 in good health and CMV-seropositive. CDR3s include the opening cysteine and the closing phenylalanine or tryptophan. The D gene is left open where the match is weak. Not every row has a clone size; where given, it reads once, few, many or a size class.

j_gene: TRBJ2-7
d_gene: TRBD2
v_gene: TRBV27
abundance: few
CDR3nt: TGTGCCAGCAGTCCGGGCGGGAGATCCTACGAGCAGTACTTC
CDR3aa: CASSPGGRSYEQYF

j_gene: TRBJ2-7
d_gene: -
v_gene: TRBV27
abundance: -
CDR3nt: TGTGCCAGCAGTCTAACAGGGTCCTCCTACGAGCAGTACTTC
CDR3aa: CASSLTGSSYEQYF

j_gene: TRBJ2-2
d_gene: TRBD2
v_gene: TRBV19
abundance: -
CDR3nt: TGTGCCAGTAGTCCCCTTAGCGGGAGGACCGGGGCCGGGGAGCTGTTTTTT
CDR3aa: CASSPLSGRTGAGELFF

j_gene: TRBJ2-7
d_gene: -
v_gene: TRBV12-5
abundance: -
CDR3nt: TGTGCTAGTGGTTTCCCCCGAGGAGAGCAGTACTTC
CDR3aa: CASGFPRGEQYF

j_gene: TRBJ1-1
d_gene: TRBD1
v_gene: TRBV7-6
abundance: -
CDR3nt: TGTGCCAGCAGCCCTGCCGGGACAGTGAACACTGAAGCTTTCTTT
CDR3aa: CASSPAGTVNTEAFF

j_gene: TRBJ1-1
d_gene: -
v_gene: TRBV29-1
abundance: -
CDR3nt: TGCAGCGTTGAAGATCGGACGGACAGCCCGGCGAAGGGGGCTGAAGCTTTCTTT
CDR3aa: CSVEDRTDSPAKGAEAFF

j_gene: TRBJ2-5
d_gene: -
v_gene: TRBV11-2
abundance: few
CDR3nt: TGTGCCAGCAGCTTAGAAGGGGGTCGGGGTAGATACCAAGAGACCCAGTACTTC
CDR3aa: CASSLEGGRGRYQETQYF

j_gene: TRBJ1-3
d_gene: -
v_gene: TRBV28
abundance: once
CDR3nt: TGTGCCAGCACAAATTATATGGGGGAGGGGGGCATGCCGGACACCATATATTTT
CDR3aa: CASTNYMGEGGMPDTIYF

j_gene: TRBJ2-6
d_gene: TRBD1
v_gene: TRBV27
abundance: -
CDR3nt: TGTGCCAGCAGTTCCCAGGGGGAGACCTCTGGGGCCAACGTCCTGACTTTC
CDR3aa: CASSSQGETSGANVLTF

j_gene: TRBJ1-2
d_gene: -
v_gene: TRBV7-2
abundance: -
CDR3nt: TGTGCCAGCAGCTTAACCCCCAACGGGGGCTACACCTTC
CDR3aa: CASSLTPNGGYTF

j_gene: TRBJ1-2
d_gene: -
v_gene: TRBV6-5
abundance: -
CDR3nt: TGTGCCAGCAGTTATGAGGGCCAGACCTTTAGCCTCTACACCTTC
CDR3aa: CASSYEGQTFSLYTF

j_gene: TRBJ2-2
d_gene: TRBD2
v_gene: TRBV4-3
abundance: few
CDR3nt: TGCGCCAGCAGCCGGGGACTAGAGGCCGGGGAGCTGTTTTTT
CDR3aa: CASSRGLEAGELFF

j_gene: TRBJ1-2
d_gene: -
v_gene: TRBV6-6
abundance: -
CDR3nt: TGTGCCAGCAGAGAGTTCTATGGCTACACCTTC
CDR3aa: CASREFYGYTF

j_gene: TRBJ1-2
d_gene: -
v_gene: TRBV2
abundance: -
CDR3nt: TGTGCCAGCAGTGAATGGCAGGACTATGGCTACACCTTC
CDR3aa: CASSEWQDYGYTF

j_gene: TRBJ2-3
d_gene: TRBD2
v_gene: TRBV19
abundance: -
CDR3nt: TGTGCCAGTAGTATAGCGGGAGGCCCCACAGATACGCAGTATTTT
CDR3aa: CASSIAGGPTDTQYF

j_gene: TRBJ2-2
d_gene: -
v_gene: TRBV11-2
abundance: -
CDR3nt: TGTGCCAGCAGCCCTTTTAACCTGAACATCGGGGAGCTGTTTTTT
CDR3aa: CASSPFNLNIGELFF